The sample holds a few counts of the clone carrying this T cell receptor (beta chain). PCR primers comprised 60 Vbeta and 13 Jbeta primers. Profiling relied on immunoSEQ multiplex PCR, and the TCRdb table lists in-frame clones only, not all of them. The sample lists under 200,000 clones; over 80% were seen once. This sample is drawn from a study of cytomegalovirus exposure and HLA in healthy donors. The V gene's germline CDR1 is SGDLS and CDR2 YYNGEE. Trimming took 3 bases from V and 5 from J; bases not matched to a gene: 4. The CDR3 sequence is 14 residues long. This receptor was obtained from a girl between 10 and 17 years old in good health and CMV-seropositive. The rearrangement uses TRBV9 and TRBJ2-2; TRBD1 matches 7 bases. Sequenced: PBMCs. The CDR3 DNA sequence: TGTGCCAGCAGCGACGACAGGGTTACCGGGGAGCTGTTTTTT. Protein sequence: CASSDDRVTGELFF.